This T cell receptor (beta chain) was recovered during a study of control samples from healthy donors and cancer patients. The table came from immunoSEQ multiplex PCR; TCRdb's copy has only in-frame clones and leaves some out. The data contain tens of thousands of clones, about 96% of them singletons. Germline V gene data show CDR1 as SGHDT and CDR2 as YYEEEE. Between the trimmed V and J ends, which lost 2 bases and 0 bases, there was a span of 15 bases. The length of the CDR3 is 18 residues. Sequencing used blood. This clonotype originated in a woman younger than 30 in good health. This chain connects TRBV5-6 to TRBJ2-6; perhaps TRBD1 as D (6 bases). The CDR3 DNA reads TGTGCCAGCAGCTTAAGCCAGCGAGGGGGCTCTGGGGCCAACGTCCTGACTTTC. Translating gives CASSLSQRGGSGANVLTF.